This T cell receptor (beta chain) comes out of a study of blood T cell repertoires in COVID-19. In the study's own analysis: Estimation of nucleated cell counts was performed using reference gene primer amplification. Assay used: immunoSEQ multiplex PCR; TCRdb lists only in-frame clones, some missing. V and J calls and clone size are those listed in that table; D and trimming were worked out from the DNA. The sample lists approximately 210,000 clones; more than 70% were seen once. Germline loops: CDR1 SGHAT, CDR2 FQNNGV. The CDR3 length is 16 residues. J gave up 3 bases and V 3 bases, and 5 bases lay outside the gene matches.

This receptor was taken from a woman of 80 years or more with acute or convalescent COVID-19. The chain is built from TRBV11-2 and TRBJ2-2; 9 bases line up with TRBD1. The sample was peripheral blood. CDR3 protein: CASSFRGQGDTGELFF. CDR3 DNA sequence: TGTGCCAGCAGCTTCCGGGGACAGGGTGACACCGGGGAGCTGTTTTTT.